A single T cell receptor (beta chain) is shown here with its context. Its antigen is unknown. Whereas donors were nominally healthy upon sampling, unrecorded immune exposures were probable. This record comes from a study of cytomegalovirus exposure and HLA in healthy donors. General observations from the study: Per published reports, the classifier diagnosed cytomegalovirus status with high specificity and sensitivity. Investigators reported some 150 TCR beta chains as tied to cytomegalovirus.

With 60 Vbeta and 13 Jbeta primers, the PCR was carried out. Method: immunoSEQ multiplex PCR; TCRdb's copy keeps in-frame clones and lacks some. Among roughly 160,000 clones listed, roughly 80% were seen once. The sample consisted of PBMCs. This TCR derives from a woman under 40 in good health and CMV-seropositive.

CDR3 in amino acids: CASSERRDLEEQFF. For the CDR3, the DNA is TGTGCCAGCAGTGAACGAAGGGACTTGGAGGAGCAGTTCTTC. The V and J genes are TRBV2 and TRBJ2-1; D is possibly TRBD2 (6 bases). V lost 2 bases and J 10 bases, leaving 15 bases between the germline ends. There are 14 residues in the CDR3. Germline V gene lookup returns CDR1 SNHLY and CDR2 FYNNEI.